The 7 T cell receptor beta chains below were found in one sample sequenced in a study of beta chain features in type 1 diabetes. The study's findings and limits: Type 1 diabetes patients had TCRB CDR3s that were shorter (moderately but significantly so) in all four CD4+ subsets.

Isolated RNA was reverse transcribed in full, so expressed TCRB transcripts were sequenced. Sequencing was performed with immunoSEQ multiplex PCR; in TCRdb, only in-frame clones are kept and a portion is missing. The table includes fewer than 200,000 clones, 10% detected once. No cognate antigen is known for these TCRs. Sequences were obtained from central memory CD4+ T cells from blood. The receptors originated from a young man with type 1 diabetes.

V gene TRBV7-2 combines with J gene TRBJ2-7; TRBD1 agrees at 7 bases. The CDR3 consists of 14 residues. Looked up from germline, CDR1 is SGHTA and CDR2 is FQGNSA. Trimming removed 3 bases from V and 2 bases from J; junction bases left unmatched: 4. The CDR3 region has the DNA TGTGCCAGCAGCTTCCAGGGGGAACCCTACGAGCAGTACTTC. Translated: CASSFQGEPYEQYF.

The rearrangement joins TRBV2 to TRBJ2-3, with 8 bases that match TRBD2. With V trimmed by 3 bases and J by 11 bases, 4 bases remained unmatched. CDR1 and CDR2 from the germline V gene are SNHLY and FYNNEI. The CDR3 has 12 residues. DNA for the CDR3: TGTGCCAGCAGTGACACTAGCGGTCAGCAGTATTTT. Its protein is CASSDTSGQQYF. The full variable domain, with the rest looked up from reference TRBV2 and TRBJ2-3, is EPEVTQTPSHQVTQMGQEVILRCVPISNHLYFYWYRQILGQKVEFLVSFYNNEISEKSEIFDDQFSVERPDGSNFTLKIRSTKLEDSAMYFCASSDTSGQQYFGPGTRLTVL.

This clone was counted between two and nine times. This rearrangement joins TRBV7-9 to TRBJ2-7, with D maybe TRBD2 (5 bases). The CDR3 extends over 14 amino acids. Trimming removed 2 bases at V and 2 bases at J, with 10 bases between. The germline V gene has CDR1 SEHNR and CDR2 FQNEAQ (reference sequence). This chain's CDR3 is CASSLMATTYEQYF. For the CDR3, the DNA is TGTGCCAGCAGCTTAATGGCGACTACCTACGAGCAGTACTTC.

This clone was seen a few times. This chain joins TRBV27 and TRBJ2-7; 12 positions agree with TRBD2. With 5 bases clipped from V and 5 bases from J, the junction kept 13 bases outside the gene matches. The CDR3 covers 17 residues. Germline V gene sequence: CDR1 MNHEY, CDR2 SMNVEV (reference sequence). The CDR3 DNA follows: TGTGCCAGCAGTGTCATGGCGACTAGCGGGAGTATCAACGAGCAGTACTTC. Amino acid sequence: CASSVMATSGSINEQYF.

In its sample, this clone was seen a few times. The genes are TRBV28 and TRBJ2-7; D possibly corresponds to TRBD2 (6 bases). The CDR3 has 15 residues. Per germline, CDR1 MDHEN and CDR2 SYDVKM. Trimming shortened V by 5 bases and J by 0 bases, and 14 bases separated the two germline ends. DNA for the CDR3: TGTGCCAGCAGTGTAACGGGAGCGGTCTCCTACGAGCAGTACTTC. It codes for CASSVTGAVSYEQYF.

This clone was seen only a few times. This CDR3 is CSVRAGGTHNEQFF. CDR3 DNA sequence: TGCAGCGTACGAGCGGGAGGCACACACAATGAGCAGTTCTTC. V and J are TRBV29-1 and TRBJ2-1; 9 positions match TRBD2. The trim removed 6 bases at V and 5 bases at J, leaving 8 bases unmatched. CDR3 size: 14 residues. From germline, CDR1 is SQVTM and CDR2 ANQGSEA.

V gene TRBV6-1 combines with J gene TRBJ2-1; perhaps TRBD1 as D (5 bases). The V and J ends lost 2 bases and 10 bases respectively, with 12 bases between them. The CDR3 is made up of 13 amino acids. Germline loops: CDR1 MNHNS, CDR2 SASEGT. The CDR3 DNA is TGTGCCAGCAGTGAACAGGTCCGGACAGAGCAGTTCTTC. Translating gives CASSEQVRTEQFF.